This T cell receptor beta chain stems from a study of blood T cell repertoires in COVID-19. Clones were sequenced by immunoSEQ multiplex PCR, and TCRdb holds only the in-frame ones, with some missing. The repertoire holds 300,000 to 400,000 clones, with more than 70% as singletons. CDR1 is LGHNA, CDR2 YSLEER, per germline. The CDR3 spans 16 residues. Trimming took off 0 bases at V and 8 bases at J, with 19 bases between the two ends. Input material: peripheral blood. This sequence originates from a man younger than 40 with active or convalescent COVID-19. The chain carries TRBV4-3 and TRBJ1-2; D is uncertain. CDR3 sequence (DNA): TGCGCCAGCAGCCAAGATCTCACGGCGGGGATCGGGGGCTACACCTTC. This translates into CASSQDLTAGIGGYTF.